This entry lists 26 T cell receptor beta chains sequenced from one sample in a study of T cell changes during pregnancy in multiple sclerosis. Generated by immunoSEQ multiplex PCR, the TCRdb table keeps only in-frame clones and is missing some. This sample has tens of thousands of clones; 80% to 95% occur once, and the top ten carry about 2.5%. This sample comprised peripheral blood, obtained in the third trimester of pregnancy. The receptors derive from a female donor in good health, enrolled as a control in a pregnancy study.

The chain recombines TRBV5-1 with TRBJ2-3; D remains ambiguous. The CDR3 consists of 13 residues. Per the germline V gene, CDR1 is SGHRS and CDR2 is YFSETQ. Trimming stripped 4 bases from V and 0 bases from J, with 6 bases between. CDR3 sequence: CASSPTSTDTQYF. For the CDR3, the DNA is TGCGCCAGCAGCCCCACTAGCACAGATACGCAGTATTTT.

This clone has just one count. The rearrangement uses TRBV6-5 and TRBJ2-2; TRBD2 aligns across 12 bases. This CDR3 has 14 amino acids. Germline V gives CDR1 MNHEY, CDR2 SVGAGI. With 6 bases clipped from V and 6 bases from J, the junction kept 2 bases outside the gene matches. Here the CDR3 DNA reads TGTGCCAGCAGCCTAGCGGGAGGGCCCGGGGAGCTGTTTTTT. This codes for CASSLAGGPGELFF.

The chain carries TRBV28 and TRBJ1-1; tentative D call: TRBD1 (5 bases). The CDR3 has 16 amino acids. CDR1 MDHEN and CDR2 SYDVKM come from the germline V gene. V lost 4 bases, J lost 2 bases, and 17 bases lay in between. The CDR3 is CASSSPYGRGNTEAFF. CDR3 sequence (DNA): TGTGCCAGCAGTTCACCATATGGGAGGGGCAACACTGAAGCTTTCTTT.

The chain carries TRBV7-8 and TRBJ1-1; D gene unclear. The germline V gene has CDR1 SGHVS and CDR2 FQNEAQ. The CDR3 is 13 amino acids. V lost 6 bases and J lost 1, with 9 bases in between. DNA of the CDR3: TGTGCCAGCAGTACTGTCTCGAACACTGAAGCTTTCTTT. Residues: CASSTVSNTEAFF.

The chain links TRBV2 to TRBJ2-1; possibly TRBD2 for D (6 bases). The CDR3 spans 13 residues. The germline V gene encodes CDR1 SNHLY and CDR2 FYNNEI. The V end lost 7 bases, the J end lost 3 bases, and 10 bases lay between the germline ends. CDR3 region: CASNSGLYNEQFF. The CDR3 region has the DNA TGTGCCAGCAATAGCGGTCTCTACAATGAGCAGTTCTTC.

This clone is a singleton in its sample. This CDR3 is CASSVGQGMGDEQFF. In DNA form, the CDR3 reads TGTGCCAGCAGCGTGGGACAGGGGATGGGTGATGAGCAGTTCTTC. The chain carries TRBV5-8 and TRBJ2-1; 10 nucleotides align to TRBD1. After removal of 4 bases from V and 8 bases from J, the junction contained 9 bases not matched to a gene. Germline V gives CDR1 SGHTS, CDR2 YDEGEE. The CDR3 is 15 residues long.

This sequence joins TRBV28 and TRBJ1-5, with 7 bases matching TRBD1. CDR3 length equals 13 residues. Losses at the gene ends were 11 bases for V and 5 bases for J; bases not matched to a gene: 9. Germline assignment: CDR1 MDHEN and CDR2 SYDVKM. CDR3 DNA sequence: TGTGCCTCTGACAGGGTTGGGTATCAGCCCCAGCATTTT. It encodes CASDRVGYQPQHF.

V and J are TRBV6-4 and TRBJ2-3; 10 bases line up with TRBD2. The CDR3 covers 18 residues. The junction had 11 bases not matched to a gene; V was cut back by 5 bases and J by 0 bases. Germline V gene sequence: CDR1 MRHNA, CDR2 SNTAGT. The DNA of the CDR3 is TGTGCCAGCAGTTACCCGTTATTAGCGGGGGGCAGCACAGATACGCAGTATTTT. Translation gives CASSYPLLAGGSTDTQYF.

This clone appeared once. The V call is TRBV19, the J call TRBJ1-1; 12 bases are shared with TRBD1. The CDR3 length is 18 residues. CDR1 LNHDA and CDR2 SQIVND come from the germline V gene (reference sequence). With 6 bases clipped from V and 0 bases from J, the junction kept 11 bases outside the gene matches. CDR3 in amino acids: CASSPLAGQGALNTEAFF. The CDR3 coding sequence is TGTGCCAGTAGCCCCCTGGCGGGACAGGGGGCTTTGAACACTGAAGCTTTCTTT.

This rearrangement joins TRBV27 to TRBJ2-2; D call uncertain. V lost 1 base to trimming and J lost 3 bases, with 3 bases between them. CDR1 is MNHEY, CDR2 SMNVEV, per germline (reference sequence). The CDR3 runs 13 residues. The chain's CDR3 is CASSLLDTGELFF. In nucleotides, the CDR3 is TGTGCCAGCAGTTTATTAGACACCGGGGAGCTGTTTTTT.

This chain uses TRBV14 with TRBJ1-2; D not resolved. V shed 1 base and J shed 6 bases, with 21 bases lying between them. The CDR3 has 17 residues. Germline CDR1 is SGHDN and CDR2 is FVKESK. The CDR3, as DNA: TGTGCCAGCAGCCAAGCCATCGCAGGTAGTAACATTGATGGCTACACCTTC. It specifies CASSQAIAGSNIDGYTF.

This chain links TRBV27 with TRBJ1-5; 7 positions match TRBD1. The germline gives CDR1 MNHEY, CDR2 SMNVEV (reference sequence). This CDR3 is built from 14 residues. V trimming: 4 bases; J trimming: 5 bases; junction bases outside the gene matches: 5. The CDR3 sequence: CASSYRGRYQPQHF. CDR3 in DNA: TGTGCCAGCAGTTACAGGGGTCGGTATCAGCCCCAGCATTTT.

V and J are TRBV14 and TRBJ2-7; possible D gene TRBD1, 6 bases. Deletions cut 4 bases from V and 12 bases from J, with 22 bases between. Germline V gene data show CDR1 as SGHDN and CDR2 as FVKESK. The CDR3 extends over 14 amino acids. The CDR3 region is CASSPYTSSGVGYF. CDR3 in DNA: TGTGCCAGCAGCCCTTACACGTCTTCAGGGGTGGGGTACTTC. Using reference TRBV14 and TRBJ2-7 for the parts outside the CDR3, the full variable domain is EAGVTQFPSHSVIEKGQTVTLRCDPISGHDNLYWYRRVMGKEIKFLLHFVKESKQDESGMPNNRFLAERTGGTYSTLKVQPAELEDSGVYFCASSPYTSSGVGYFGPGTRLTVT.

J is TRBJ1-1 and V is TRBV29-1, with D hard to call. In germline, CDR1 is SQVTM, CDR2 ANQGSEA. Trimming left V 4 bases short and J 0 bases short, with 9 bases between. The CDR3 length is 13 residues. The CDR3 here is CSVVRRLNTEAFF. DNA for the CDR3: TGCAGCGTTGTACGGAGGTTGAACACTGAAGCTTTCTTT.

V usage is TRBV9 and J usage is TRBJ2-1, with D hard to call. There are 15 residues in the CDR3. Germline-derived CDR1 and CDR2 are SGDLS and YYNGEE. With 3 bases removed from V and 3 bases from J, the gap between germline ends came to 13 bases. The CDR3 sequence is CASSAEVSNYNEQFF. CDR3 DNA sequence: TGTGCCAGCAGCGCTGAGGTTAGCAACTACAATGAGCAGTTCTTC.

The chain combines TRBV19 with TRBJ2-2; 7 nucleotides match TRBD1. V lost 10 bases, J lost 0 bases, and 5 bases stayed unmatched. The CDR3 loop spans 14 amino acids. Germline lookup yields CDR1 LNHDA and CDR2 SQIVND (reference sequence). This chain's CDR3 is CATWTGSNTGELFF. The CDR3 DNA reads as TGTGCCACATGGACAGGTTCGAACACCGGGGAGCTGTTTTTT.

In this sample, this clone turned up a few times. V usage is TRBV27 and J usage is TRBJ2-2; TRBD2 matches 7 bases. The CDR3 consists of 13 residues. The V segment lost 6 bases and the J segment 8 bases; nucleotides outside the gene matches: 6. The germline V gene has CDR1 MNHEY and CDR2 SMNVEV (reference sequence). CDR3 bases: TGTGCCAGCAGGTTTCAGGGACTAGGGGAGCTGTTTTTT. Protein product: CASRFQGLGELFF.

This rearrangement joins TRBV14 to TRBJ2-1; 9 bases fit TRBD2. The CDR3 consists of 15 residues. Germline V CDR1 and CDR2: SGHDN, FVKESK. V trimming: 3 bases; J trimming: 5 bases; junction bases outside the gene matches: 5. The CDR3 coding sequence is TGTGCCAGCAGCCAGATAGCGGGAGTCAACAATGAGCAGTTCTTC. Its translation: CASSQIAGVNNEQFF.

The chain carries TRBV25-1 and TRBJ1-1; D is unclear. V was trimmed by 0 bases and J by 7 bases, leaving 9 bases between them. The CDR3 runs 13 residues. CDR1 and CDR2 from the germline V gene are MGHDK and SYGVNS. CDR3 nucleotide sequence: TGTGCCAGCAGTGAATACTCGGGAGATGAAGCTTTCTTT. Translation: CASSEYSGDEAFF.

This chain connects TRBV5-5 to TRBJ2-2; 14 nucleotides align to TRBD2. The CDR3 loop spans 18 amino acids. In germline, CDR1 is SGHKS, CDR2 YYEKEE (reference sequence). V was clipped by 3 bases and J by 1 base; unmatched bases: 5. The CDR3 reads CASSWGLAGEWNTGELFF. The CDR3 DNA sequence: TGTGCCAGCAGCTGGGGACTAGCGGGAGAATGGAACACCGGGGAGCTGTTTTTT.

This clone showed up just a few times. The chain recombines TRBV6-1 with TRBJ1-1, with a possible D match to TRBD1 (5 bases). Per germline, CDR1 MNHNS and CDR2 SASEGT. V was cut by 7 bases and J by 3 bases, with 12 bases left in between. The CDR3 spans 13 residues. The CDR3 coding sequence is TGTGCCAGCACAGGGCCCAGGGACACTGAAGCTTTCTTT. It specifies CASTGPRDTEAFF.

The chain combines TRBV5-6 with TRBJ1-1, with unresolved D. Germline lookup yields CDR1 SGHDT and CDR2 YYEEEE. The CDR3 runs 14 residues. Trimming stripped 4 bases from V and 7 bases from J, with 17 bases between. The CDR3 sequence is CASSENPRVGEAFF. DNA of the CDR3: TGTGCCAGCAGCGAGAACCCCCGGGTGGGTGAAGCTTTCTTT.

CDR3 region: CASSQAGRENTIYF. CDR3 coding DNA: TGCGCCAGCAGCCAAGCGGGGAGGGAAAACACCATATATTTT. V is TRBV4-3 and J is TRBJ1-3; D unresolved. CDR3 length: 14 amino acids. Trimming stripped 1 base from V and 6 bases from J, with 10 bases between. Germline lookup yields CDR1 LGHNA and CDR2 YSLEER.

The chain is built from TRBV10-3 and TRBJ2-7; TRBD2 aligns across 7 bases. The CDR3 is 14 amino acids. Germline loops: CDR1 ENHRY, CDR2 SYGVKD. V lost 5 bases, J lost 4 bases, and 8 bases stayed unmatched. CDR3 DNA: TGTGCCATCAGTCCCGGGGGGAGGCATTACGAGCAGTACTTC. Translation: CAISPGGRHYEQYF.

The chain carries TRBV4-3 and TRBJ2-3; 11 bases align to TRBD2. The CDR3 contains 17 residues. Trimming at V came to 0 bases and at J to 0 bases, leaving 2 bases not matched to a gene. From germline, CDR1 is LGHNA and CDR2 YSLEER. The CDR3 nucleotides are TGCGCCAGCAGCCAAGATCCTAGCGGGAGGAGCACAGATACGCAGTATTTT. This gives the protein CASSQDPSGRSTDTQYF.

The chain's CDR3 is CASSDQTGDEQYF. Here the CDR3 DNA reads TGTGCCAGCAGTGACCAAACAGGCGACGAGCAGTACTTC. The chain uses TRBV6-6 and TRBJ2-7; TRBD1 might be the D (5 bases). Germline-derived CDR1 and CDR2 are MNHNY and SVGAGI (reference sequence). Trimming left V 5 bases short and J 5 bases short, with 13 bases between. The CDR3 length is 13 residues.